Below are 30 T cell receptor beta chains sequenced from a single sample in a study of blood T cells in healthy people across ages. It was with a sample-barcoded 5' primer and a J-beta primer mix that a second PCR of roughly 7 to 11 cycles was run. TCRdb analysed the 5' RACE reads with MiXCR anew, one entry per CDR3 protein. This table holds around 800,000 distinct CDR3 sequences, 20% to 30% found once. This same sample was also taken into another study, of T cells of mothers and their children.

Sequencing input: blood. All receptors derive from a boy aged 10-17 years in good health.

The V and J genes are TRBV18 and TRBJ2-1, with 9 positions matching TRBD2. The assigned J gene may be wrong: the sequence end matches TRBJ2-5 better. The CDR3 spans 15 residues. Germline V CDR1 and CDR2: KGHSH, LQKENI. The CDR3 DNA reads TGTGCCAGCTCACCGAGGCCTAGCGGGGAAGAGACCCAGTACTTC. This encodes CASSPRPSGEETQYF.

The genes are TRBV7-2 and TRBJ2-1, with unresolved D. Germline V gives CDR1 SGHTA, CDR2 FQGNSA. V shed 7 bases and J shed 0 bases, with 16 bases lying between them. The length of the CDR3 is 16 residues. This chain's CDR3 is CASIVGPGNSYNEQFF. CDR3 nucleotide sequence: TGTGCCAGCATCGTGGGTCCCGGAAACTCCTACAATGAGCAGTTCTTC.

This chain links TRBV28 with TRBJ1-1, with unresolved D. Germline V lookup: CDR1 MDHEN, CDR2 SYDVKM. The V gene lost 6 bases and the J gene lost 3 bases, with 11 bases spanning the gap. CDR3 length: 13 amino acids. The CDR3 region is CASRSTPDTEAFF. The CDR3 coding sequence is TGTGCCAGCAGATCAACCCCGGACACTGAAGCTTTCTTT.

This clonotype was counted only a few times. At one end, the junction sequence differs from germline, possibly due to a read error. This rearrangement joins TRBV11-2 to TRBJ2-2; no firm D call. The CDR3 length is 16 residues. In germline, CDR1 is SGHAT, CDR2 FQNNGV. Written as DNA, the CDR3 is TGCGCCAGCAGCCCCGGCCCGGGTGCGAACACCGGGGAGCTGTTTTTT. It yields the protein CASSPGPGANTGELFF. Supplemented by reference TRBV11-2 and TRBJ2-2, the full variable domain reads EAGVAQSPRYKIIEKRQSVAFWCNPISGHATLYWYQQILGQGPKLLIQFQNNGVVDDSQLPKDRFSAERLKGVDSTLKIQPAKLEDSAVYLCASSPGPGANTGELFFGEGSRLTVL.

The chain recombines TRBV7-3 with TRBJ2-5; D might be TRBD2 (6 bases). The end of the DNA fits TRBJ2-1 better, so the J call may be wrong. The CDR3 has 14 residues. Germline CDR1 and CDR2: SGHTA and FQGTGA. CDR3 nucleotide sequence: TGTGCCAGCGCGTGGGGCGGGATGGTCGGAGAGCAGTTCTTC. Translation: CASAWGGMVGEQFF.

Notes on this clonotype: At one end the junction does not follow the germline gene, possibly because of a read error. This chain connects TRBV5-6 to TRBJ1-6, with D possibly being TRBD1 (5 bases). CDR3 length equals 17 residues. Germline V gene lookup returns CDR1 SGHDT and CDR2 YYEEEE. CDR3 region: CAGSLIYGTENNSPLHF. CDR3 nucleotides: TGTGCCGGCAGCTTAATTTACGGGACGGAGAATAATTCACCCCTCCACTTT.

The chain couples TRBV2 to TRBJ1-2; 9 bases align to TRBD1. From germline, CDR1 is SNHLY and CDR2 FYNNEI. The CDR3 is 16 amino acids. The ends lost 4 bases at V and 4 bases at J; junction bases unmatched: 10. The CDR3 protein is CASSGLGGTGTYGYTF. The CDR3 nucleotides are TGTGCCAGCAGTGGCTTGGGGGGGACAGGGACCTATGGCTACACCTTC. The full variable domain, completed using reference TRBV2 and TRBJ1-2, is EPEVTQTPSHQVTQMGQEVILRCVPISNHLYFYWYRQILGQKVEFLVSFYNNEISEKSEIFDDQFSVERPDGSNFTLKIRSTKLEDSAMYFCASSGLGGTGTYGYTFGSGTRLTVV.

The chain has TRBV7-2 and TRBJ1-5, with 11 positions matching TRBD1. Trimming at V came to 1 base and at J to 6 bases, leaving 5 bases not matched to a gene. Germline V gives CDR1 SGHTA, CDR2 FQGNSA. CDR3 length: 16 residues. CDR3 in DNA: TGTGCCAGCAGCTTAGAACCGGGACAGGGGGGTCAGCCCCAGCATTTT. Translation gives CASSLEPGQGGQPQHF.

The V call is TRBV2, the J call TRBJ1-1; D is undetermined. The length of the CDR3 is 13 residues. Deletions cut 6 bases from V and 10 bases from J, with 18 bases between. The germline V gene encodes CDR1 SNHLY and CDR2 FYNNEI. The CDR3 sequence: CASSPSVVIGAFF. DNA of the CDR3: TGTGCCAGCAGCCCCTCGGTTGTAATTGGAGCTTTCTTT.

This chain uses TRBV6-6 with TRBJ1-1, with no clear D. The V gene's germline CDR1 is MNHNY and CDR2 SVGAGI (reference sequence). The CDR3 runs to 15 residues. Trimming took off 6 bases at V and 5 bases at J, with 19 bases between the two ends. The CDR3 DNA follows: TGTGCCAGCAGCCCACCGTCGGGCGAGGGAACTGAAGCTTTCTTT. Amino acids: CASSPPSGEGTEAFF.

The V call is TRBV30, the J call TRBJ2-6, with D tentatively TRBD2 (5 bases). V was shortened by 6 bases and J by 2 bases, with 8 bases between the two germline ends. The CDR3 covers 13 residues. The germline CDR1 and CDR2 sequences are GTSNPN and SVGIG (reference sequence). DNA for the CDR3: TGTGCCTGTGTCGGGGCTGGGGCCAACGTCCTGACTTTC. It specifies CACVGAGANVLTF.

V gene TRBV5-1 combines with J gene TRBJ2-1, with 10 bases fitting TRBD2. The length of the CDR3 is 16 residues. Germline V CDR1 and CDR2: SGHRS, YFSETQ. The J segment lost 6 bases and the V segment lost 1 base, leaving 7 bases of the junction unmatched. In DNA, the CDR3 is TGCGCCAGCAGCTTGATAGCGGGGGGCCTCGCCAATGAGCAGTTCTTC. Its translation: CASSLIAGGLANEQFF.

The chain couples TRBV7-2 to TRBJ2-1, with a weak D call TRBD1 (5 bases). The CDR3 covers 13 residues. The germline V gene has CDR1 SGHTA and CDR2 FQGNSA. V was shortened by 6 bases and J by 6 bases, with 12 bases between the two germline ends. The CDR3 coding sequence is TGTGCCAGCAGTGCCGACAGAATCAATGAGCAGTTCTTC. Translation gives CASSADRINEQFF. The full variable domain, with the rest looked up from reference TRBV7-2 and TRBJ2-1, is GAGVSQSPSNKVTEKGKDVELRCDPISGHTALYWYRQSLGQGLEFLIYFQGNSAPDKSGLPSDRFSAERTGGSVSTLTIQRTQQEDSAVYLCASSADRINEQFFGPGTRLTVL.

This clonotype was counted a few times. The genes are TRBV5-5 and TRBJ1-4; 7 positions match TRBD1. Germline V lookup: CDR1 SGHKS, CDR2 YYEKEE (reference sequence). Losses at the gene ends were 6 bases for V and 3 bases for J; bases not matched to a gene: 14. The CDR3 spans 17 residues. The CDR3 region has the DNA TGTGCCAGCACCACTGAAGGGGGCGGGCGGGCTAATGAAAAACTGTTTTTT. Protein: CASTTEGGGRANEKLFF.

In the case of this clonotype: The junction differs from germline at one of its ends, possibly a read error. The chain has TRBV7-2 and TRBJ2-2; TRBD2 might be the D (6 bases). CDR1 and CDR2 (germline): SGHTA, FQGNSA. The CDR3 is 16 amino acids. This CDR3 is CASSPTTAGNPGELFF. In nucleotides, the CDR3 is TGTGCCAGCAGCCCCACTACGGCGGGGAACCCCGGGGAGCTGTTTTTT.

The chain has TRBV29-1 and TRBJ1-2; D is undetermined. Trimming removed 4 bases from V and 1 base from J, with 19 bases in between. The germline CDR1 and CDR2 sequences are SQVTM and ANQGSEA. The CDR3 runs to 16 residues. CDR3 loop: CSVGAYGAENNYGYTF. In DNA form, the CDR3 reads TGCAGCGTTGGGGCATATGGTGCAGAAAATAACTATGGCTACACCTTC.

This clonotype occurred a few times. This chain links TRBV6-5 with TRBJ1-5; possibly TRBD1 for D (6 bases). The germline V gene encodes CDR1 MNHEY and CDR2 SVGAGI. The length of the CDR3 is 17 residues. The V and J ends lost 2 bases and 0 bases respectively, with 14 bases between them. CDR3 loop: CASSYLGRGYSNQPQHF. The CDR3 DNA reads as TGTGCCAGCAGTTACCTGGGCAGGGGCTATAGCAATCAGCCCCAGCATTTT.

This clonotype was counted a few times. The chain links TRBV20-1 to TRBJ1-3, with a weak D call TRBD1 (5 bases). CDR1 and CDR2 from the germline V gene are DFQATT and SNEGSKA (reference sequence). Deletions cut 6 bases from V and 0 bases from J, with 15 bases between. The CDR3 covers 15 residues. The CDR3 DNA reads TGCAGTGCCACCGCGGACATCCGCTCTGGAAACACCATATATTTT. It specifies CSATADIRSGNTIYF.

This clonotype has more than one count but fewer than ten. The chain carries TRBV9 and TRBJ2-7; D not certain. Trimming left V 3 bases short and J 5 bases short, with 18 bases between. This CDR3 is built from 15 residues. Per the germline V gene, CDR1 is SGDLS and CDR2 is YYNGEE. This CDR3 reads CASSDGSSVFDEQYF. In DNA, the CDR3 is TGTGCCAGCAGCGACGGGTCTTCGGTCTTTGACGAGCAGTACTTC.

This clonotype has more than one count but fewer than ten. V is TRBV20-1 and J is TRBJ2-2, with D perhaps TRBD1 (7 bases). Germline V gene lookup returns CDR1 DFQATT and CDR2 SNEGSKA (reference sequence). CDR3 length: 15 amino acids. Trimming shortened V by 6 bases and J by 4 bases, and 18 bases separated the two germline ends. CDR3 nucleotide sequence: TGCAGTGCAGCAGGGGGGAAGGCGGTCACCGGGGAGCTGTTTTTT. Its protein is CSAAGGKAVTGELFF.

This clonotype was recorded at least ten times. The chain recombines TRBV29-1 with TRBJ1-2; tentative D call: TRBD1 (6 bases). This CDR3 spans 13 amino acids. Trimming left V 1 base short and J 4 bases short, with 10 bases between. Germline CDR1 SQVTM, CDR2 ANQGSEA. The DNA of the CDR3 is TGCAGCGTTGAAGCGCAACAGGGCTATGGCTACACCTTC. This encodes CSVEAQQGYGYTF.

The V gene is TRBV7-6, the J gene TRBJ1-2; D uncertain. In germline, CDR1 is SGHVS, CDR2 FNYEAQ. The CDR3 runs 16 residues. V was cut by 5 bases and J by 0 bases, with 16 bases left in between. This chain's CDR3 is CASSPRLASANYGYTF. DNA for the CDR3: TGTGCCAGCAGCCCCCGTTTGGCTTCGGCTAACTATGGCTACACCTTC. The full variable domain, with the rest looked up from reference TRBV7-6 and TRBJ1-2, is GAGVSQSPRYKVTKRGQDVALRCDPISGHVSLYWYRQALGQGPEFLTYFNYEAQQDKSGLPNDRFSAERPEGSISTLTIQRTEQRDSAMYRCASSPRLASANYGYTFGSGTRLTVV.

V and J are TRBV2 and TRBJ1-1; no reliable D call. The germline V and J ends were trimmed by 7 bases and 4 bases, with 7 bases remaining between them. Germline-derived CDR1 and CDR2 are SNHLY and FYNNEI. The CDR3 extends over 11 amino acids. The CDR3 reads CASKSGTEAFF. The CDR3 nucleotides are TGTGCCAGCAAGTCAGGCACTGAAGCTTTCTTT.

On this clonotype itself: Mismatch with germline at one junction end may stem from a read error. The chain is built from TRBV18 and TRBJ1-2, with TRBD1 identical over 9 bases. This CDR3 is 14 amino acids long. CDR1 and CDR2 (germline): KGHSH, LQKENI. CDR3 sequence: CASSSGQGLYGYTF. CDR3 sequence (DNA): TGTGCCAGCTCATCTGGACAGGGGCTTTATGGTTACACCTTC.

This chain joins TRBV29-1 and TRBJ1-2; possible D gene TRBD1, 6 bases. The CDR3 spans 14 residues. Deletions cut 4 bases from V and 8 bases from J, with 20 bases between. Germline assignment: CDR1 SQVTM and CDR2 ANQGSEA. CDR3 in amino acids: CSVANGQSIRGYTF. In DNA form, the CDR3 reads TGCAGCGTTGCCAATGGACAGTCCATAAGAGGCTACACCTTC. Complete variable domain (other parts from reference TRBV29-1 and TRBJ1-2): SAVISQKPSRDICQRGTSLTIQCQVDSQVTMMFWYRQQPGQSLTLIATANQGSEATYESGFVIDKFPISRPNLTFSTLTVSNMSPEDSSIYLCSVANGQSIRGYTFGSGTRLTVV.

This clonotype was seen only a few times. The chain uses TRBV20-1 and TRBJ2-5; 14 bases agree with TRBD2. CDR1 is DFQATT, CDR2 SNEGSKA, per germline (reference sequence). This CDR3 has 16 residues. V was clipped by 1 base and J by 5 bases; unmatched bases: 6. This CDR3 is CSARGLAGGLGETQYF. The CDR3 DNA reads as TGCAGTGCTAGAGGACTAGCGGGGGGGCTAGGGGAGACCCAGTACTTC.

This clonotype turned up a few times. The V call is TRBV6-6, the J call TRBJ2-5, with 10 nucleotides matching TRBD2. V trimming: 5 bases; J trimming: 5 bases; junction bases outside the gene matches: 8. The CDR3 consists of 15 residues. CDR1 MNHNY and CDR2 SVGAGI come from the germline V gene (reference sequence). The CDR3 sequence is CASSHPLAGVETQYF. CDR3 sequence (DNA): TGTGCCAGCAGTCACCCCCTAGCGGGGGTGGAGACCCAGTACTTC.

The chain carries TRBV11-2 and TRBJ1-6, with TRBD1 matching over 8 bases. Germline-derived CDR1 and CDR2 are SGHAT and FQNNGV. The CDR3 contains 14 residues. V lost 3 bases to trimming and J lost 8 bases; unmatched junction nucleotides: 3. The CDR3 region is CASSFQGAHSPLHF. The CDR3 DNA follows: TGTGCCAGCAGCTTTCAGGGGGCTCATTCACCCCTCCACTTT. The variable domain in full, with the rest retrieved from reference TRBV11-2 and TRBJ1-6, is EAGVAQSPRYKIIEKRQSVAFWCNPISGHATLYWYQQILGQGPKLLIQFQNNGVVDDSQLPKDRFSAERLKGVDSTLKIQPAKLEDSAVYLCASSFQGAHSPLHFGNGTRLTVT.

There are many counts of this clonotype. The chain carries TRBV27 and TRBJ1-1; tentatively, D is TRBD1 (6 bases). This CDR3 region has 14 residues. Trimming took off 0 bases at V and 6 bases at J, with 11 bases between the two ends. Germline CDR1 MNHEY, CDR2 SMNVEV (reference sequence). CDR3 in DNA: TGTGCCAGCAGTTTATCCGTAACAGGGCCTGAAGCTTTCTTT. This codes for CASSLSVTGPEAFF.

CDR3 nucleotides: TGTGCCAGCAGTTACTCGAAGGAAAGGATCTATGGCTACACCTTC. Protein sequence: CASSYSKERIYGYTF. This chain links TRBV6-2 or TRBV6-3 with TRBJ1-2; D unresolved. Trimming took off 0 bases at V and 4 bases at J, with 12 bases between the two ends. Germline assignment: CDR1 MNHEY and CDR2 SVGEGT. This CDR3 is 15 amino acids long.